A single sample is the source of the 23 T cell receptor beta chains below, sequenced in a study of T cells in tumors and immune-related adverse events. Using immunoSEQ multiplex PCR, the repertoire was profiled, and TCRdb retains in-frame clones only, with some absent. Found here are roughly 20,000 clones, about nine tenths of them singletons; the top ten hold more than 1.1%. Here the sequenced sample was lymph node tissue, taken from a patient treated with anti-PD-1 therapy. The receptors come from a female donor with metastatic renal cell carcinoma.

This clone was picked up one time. The DNA for the CDR3 is TGTGCCAGCACCCCGAGTACGGGACTTCACTACGAGCAGTACTTC. Its translation is CASTPSTGLHYEQYF. The genes are TRBV21-1 and TRBJ2-7; TRBD2, the table's D call, lacks a check against the DNA. TRBV21-1 is a known pseudogene. The CDR3 runs 15 residues.

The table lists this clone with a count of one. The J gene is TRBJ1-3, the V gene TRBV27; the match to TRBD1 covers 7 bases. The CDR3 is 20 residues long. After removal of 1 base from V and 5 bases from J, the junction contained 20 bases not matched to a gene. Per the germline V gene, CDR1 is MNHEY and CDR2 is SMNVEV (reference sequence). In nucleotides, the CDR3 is TGTGCCAGCAGTTTATATCGACAGGGTCTTATGGGGAATATAAGAAACACCATATATTTT. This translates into CASSLYRQGLMGNIRNTIYF.

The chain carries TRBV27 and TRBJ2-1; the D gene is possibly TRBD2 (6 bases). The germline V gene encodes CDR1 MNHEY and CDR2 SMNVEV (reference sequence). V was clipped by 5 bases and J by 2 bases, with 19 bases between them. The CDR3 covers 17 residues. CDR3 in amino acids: CASSHGGAGLAYNEQFF. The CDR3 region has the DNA TGTGCCAGCAGTCATGGCGGTGCGGGATTAGCCTACAATGAGCAGTTCTTC.

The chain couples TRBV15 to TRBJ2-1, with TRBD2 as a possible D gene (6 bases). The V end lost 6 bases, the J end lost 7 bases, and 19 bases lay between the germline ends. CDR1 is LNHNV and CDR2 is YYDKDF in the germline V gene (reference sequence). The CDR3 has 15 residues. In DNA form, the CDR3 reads TGTGCCACCAGAGGAAGGCACTCTGGAGGGAATGAGCAGTTCTTC. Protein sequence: CATRGRHSGGNEQFF.

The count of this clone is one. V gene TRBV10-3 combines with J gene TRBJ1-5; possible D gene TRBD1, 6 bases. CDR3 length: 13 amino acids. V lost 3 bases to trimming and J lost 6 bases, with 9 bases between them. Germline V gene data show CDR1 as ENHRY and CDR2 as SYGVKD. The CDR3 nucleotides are TGTGCCATCAGTGAAGGGGGAAGTCAGCCCCAGCATTTT. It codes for CAISEGGSQPQHF.

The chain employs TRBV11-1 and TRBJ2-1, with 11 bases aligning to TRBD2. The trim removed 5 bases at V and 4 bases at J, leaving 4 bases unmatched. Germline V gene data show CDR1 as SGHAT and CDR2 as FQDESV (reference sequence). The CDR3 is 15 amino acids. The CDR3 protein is CASSPTSGTYNEQFF. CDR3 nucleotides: TGTGCCAGCAGCCCGACTAGCGGGACTTACAATGAGCAGTTCTTC. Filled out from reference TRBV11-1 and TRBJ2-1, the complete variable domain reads EAEVAQSPRYKITEKSQAVAFWCDPISGHATLYWYRQILGQGPELLVQFQDESVVDDSQLPKDRFSAERLKGVDSTLKIQPAELGDSAMYLCASSPTSGTYNEQFFGPGTRLTVL.

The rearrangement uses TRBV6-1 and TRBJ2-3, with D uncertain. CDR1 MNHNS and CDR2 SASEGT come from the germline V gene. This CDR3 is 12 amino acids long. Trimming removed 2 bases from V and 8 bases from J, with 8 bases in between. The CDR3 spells CASSERGTTQYF. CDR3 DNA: TGTGCCAGCAGTGAAAGAGGTACTACGCAGTATTTT.

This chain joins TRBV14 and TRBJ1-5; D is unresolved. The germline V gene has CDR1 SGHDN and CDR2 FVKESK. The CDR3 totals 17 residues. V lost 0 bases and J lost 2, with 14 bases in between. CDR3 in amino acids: CASSQDAPGVCNQPQHF. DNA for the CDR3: TGTGCCAGCAGCCAAGATGCCCCCGGGGTATGCAATCAGCCCCAGCATTTT.

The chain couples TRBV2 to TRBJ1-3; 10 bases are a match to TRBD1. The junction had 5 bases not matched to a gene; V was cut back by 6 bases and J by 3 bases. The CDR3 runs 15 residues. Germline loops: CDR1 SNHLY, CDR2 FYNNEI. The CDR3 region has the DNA TGTGCCAGCAGCGACAGGGGGCAAGGTGGAAACACCATATATTTT. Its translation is CASSDRGQGGNTIYF.

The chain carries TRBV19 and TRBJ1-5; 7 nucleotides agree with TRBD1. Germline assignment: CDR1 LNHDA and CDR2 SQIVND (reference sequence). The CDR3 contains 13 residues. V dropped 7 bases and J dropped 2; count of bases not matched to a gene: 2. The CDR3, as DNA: TGTGCCAGTAACGACAGGGGCAATCAGCCCCAGCATTTT. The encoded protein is CASNDRGNQPQHF.

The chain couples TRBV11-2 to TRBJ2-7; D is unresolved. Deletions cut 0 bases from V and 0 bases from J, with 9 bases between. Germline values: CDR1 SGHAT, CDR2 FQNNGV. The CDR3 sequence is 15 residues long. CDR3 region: CASSLDRVSSYEQYF. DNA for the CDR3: TGTGCCAGCAGCTTAGATAGGGTTAGCTCCTACGAGCAGTACTTC.

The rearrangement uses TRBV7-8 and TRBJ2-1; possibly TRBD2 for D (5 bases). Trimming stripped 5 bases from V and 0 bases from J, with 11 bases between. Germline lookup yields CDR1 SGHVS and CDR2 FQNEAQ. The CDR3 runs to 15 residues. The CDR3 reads CASSIVASSYNEQFF. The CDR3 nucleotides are TGTGCCAGCAGCATCGTAGCGAGCTCCTACAATGAGCAGTTCTTC.

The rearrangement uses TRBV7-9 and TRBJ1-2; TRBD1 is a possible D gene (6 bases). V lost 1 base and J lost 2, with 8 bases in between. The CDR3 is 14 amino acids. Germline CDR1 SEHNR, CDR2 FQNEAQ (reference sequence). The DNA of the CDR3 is TGTGCCAGCAGCTTAGTACAGGGAAACTATGGCTACACCTTC. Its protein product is CASSLVQGNYGYTF.

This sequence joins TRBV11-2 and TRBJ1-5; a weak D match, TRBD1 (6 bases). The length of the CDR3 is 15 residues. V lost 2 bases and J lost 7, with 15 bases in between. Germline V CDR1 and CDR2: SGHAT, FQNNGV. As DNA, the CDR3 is TGTGCCAGCAGCTTACATCCAGGGGAAGAACAGCCCCAGCATTTT. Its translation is CASSLHPGEEQPQHF.

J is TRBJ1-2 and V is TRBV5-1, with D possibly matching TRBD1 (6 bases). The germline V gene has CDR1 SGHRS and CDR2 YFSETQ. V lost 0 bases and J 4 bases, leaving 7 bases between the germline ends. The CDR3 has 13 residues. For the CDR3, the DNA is TGCGCCAGCAGCTTGGGAGGGGGCTATGGCTACACCTTC. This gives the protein CASSLGGGYGYTF.

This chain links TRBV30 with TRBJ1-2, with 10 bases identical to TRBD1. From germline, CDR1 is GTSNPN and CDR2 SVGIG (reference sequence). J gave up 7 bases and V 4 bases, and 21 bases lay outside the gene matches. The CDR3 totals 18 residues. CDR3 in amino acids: CAWNLGEGQGRYLGGYTF. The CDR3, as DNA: TGTGCCTGGAACCTTGGTGAGGGACAGGGGAGATACTTGGGTGGCTACACCTTC.

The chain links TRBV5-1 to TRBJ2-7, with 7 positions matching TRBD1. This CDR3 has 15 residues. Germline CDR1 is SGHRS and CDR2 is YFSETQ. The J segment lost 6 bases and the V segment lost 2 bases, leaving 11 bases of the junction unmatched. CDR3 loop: CASSFNEGQWGEQYF. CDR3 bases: TGCGCCAGCAGCTTCAACGAGGGACAGTGGGGCGAGCAGTACTTC.

CDR3 sequence: CASSSPLLRTDTQYF. The DNA for the CDR3 is TGTGCCAGCAGCTCCCCGCTACTCCGCACAGATACGCAGTATTTT. The J gene is TRBJ2-3, the V gene TRBV7-8; D not resolved. The CDR3 loop spans 15 amino acids. V lost 4 bases and J 1 base, leaving 12 bases between the germline ends. Germline CDR1 is SGHVS and CDR2 is FQNEAQ.

CDR3 sequence (DNA): TGTGCCTGGAATCCGGGGAATGCCGGGGAGCTGTTTTTT. It specifies CAWNPGNAGELFF. The chain employs TRBV30 and TRBJ2-2; TRBD2 is a possible D gene (5 bases). V was trimmed by 4 bases and J by 6 bases, leaving 12 bases between them. The germline V gene has CDR1 GTSNPN and CDR2 SVGIG (reference sequence). This CDR3 region has 13 residues.

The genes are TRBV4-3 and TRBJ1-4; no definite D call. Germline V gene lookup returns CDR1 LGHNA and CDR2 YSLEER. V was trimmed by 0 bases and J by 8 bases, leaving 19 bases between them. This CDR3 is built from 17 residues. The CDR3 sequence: CASSQDLAQAVGEKLFF. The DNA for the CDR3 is TGCGCCAGCAGCCAAGATCTCGCTCAGGCGGTTGGGGAAAAACTGTTTTTT.

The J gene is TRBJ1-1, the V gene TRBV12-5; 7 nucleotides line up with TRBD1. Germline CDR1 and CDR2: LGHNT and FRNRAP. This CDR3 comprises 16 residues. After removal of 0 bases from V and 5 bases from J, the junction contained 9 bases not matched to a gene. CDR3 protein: CASGLVTLQGMTEAFF. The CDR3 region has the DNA TGTGCTAGTGGTTTGGTTACCCTACAGGGGATGACTGAAGCTTTCTTT.

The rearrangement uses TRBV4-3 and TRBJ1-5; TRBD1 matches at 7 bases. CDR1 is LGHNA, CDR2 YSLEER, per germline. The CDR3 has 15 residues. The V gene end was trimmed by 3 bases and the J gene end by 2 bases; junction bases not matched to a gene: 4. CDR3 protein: CASSQTGIGNQPQHF. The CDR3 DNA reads TGCGCCAGCAGCCAGACAGGGATAGGCAATCAGCCCCAGCATTTT.

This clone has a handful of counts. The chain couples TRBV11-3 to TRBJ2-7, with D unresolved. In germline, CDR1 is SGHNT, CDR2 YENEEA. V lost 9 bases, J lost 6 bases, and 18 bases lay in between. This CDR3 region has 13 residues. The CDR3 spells CASSPGPLREQYF. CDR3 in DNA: TGTGCCAGTAGCCCGGGCCCCCTACGCGAGCAGTACTTC.